This T cell receptor (beta chain) emerged from a study of blood T cell repertoires in COVID-19. Overall study context: Material from acute and convalescent COVID-19 was sourced from the United States, Italy and Spain. PBMCs, B-cell-depleted T cells, or T cells provided the cDNA or gDNA that made up the material.

Authors' processing steps: The authors estimated nucleated cell counts from reference gene primer amplification. Using immunoSEQ multiplex PCR, the repertoire was profiled, and TCRdb retains in-frame clones only, with some absent. The V and J calls and the clone size are those of that table, but D and trimming were determined from the DNA. The sample shows over 200,000 clones, almost 90% of them seen only once. CDR3 size: 13 residues. Germline-derived CDR1 and CDR2 are SEHNR and FQNEAQ (reference sequence). The V end was cut by 1 base, the J end by 2 bases, with 5 bases between. The rearrangement links TRBV7-9 to TRBJ1-1; D call uncertain. This sequence was found in a man aged 18 to 29 with active or convalescent COVID-19. Sequences were obtained from peripheral blood. In DNA form, the CDR3 reads TGTGCCAGCAGCTTAGGGCAAAACACTGAAGCTTTCTTT. Translating gives CASSLGQNTEAFF.